This TCR beta chain was found in a study of T-cell reconstitution after alpha-beta-depleted transplantation in children. The CDR3 totals 12 residues. V gave up 3 bases and J gave up 8 bases, with 8 bases separating them. Germline lookup yields CDR1 SNHLY and CDR2 FYNNEI. Researchers prepared the TCRbeta library using unique molecular identifiers, the study reports. Each CDR3 protein gets one entry after TCRdb re-called the PCR reads with MiXCR. The top ten clones hold 3% to 4.5% of a sample with about 400,000 distinct CDR3 sequences, over 20% of them seen once. The clonotype originates from a human donor who donated a stem cell graft to a child with acute myeloid leukemia. Sample: PBMCs from the stem cell graft donor, taken from the stem cell graft. The genes are TRBV2 and TRBJ2-1; D not certain. CDR3 DNA sequence: TGTGCCAGCAGTGAGTGGGCTGATGAGCAGTTCTTC. As protein: CASSEWADEQFF.